This T cell receptor (beta chain) derives from a study of cytomegalovirus exposure and HLA in healthy donors. General study findings and limits: Prior analysis indicated that the majority of TCR beta V segments exhibited productivity approximately 87% or approximately 30% of the time.

Each of the donors was a healthy bone marrow donor. With 60 Vbeta and 13 Jbeta primers, the PCR was carried out. TCRdb's table, derived via immunoSEQ multiplex PCR, lists solely in-frame clones and lacks some. The table lists 200,000 to 250,000 clones, around 73% of them singletons. Germline V gene data show CDR1 as SGHAT and CDR2 as FQNNGV. V lost 1 base, J lost 4 bases, and 10 bases lay in between. There are 14 residues in the CDR3. For this clone: What it binds is not known.

The clonotype comes from a male donor in good health and CMV-seronegative. The V gene is TRBV11-2, the J gene TRBJ1-2, with unresolved D. Sequencing used PBMCs. The DNA for the CDR3 is TGTGCCAGCAGCTTAGGTGCACAGCTCTATGGCTACACCTTC. It specifies CASSLGAQLYGYTF.